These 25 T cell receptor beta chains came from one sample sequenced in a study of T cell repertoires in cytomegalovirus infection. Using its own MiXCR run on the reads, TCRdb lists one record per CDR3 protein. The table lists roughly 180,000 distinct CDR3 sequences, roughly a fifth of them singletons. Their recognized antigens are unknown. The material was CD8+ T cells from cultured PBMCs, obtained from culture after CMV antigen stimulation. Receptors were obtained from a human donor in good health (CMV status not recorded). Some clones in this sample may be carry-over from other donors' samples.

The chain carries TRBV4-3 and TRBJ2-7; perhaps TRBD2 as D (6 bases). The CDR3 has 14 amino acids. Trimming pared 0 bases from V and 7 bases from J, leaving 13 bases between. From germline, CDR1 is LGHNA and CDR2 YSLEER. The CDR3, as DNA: TGCGCCAGCAGCCAAGATTGGGTAGGGACTGAGCAGTACTTC. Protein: CASSQDWVGTEQYF.

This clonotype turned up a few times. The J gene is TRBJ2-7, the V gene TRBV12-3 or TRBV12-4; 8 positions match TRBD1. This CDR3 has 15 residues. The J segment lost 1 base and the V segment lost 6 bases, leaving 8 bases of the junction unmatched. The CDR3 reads CASSTGTGGSYEQYF. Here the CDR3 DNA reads TGTGCCAGCAGCACCGGTACAGGGGGGTCCTACGAGCAGTACTTC.

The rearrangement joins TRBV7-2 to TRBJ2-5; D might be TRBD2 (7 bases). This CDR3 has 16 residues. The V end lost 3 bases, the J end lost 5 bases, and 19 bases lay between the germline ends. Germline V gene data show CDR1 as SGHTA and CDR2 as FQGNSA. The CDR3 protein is CASSFLGGGVWETQYF. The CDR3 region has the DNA TGTGCCAGCAGCTTCCTAGGGGGGGGGGTCTGGGAGACCCAGTACTTC.

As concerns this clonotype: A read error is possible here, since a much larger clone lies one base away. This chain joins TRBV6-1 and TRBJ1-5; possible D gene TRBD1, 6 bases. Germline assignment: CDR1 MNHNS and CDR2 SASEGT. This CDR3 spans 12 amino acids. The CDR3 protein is CASRDSNQLQHF. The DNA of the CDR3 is TGTGCCAGCAGGGACAGCAATCAGCTCCAGCATTTT.

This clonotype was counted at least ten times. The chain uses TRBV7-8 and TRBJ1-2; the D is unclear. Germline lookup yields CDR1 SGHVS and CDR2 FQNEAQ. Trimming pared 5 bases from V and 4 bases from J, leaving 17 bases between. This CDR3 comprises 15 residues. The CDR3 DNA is TGTGCCAGCAGCCATATAGACCGGGATCTCTATGGCTACACCTTC. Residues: CASSHIDRDLYGYTF.

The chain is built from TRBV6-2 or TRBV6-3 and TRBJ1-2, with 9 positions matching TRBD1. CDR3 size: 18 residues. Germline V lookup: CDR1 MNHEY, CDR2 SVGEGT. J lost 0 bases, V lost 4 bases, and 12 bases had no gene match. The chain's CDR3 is CASSLPGQGTTSNYGYTF. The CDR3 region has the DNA TGTGCCAGCAGTTTACCGGGACAGGGAACTACTTCTAACTATGGCTACACCTTC.

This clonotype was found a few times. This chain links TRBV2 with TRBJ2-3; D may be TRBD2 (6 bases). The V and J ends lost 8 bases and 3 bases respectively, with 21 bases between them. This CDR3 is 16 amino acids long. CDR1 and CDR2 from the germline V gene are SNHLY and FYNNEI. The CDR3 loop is CASPQTGSSRTDTQYF. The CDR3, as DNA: TGTGCCAGCCCCCAGACCGGGAGTAGCAGGACAGATACGCAGTATTTT.

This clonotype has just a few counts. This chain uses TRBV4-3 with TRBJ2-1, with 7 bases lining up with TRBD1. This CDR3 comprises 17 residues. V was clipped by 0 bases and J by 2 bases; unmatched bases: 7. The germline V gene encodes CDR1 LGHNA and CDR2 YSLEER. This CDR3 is CASSQDSKGGAYNEQFF. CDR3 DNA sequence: TGCGCCAGCAGCCAAGATAGTAAAGGGGGCGCCTACAATGAGCAGTTCTTC.

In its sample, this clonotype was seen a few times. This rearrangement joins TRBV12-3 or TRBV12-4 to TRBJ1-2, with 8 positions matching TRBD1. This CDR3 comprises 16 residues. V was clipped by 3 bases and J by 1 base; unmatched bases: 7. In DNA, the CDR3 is TGTGCCAGCAGTTTTATCGTCGGACAGGGTAACTATGGCTACACCTTC. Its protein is CASSFIVGQGNYGYTF.

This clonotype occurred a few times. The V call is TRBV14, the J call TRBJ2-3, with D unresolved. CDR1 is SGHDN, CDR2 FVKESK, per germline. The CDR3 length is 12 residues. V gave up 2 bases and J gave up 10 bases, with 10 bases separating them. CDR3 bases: TGTGCCAGCAGCCAAAGCTTGGACCCGCAGTATTTT. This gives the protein CASSQSLDPQYF.

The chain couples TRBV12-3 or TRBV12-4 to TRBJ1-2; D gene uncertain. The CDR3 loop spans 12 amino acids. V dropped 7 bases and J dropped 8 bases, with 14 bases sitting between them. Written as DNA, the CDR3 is TGTGCCAGCACCCCCCTCTGGGAGGGCTACACCTTC. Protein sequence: CASTPLWEGYTF.

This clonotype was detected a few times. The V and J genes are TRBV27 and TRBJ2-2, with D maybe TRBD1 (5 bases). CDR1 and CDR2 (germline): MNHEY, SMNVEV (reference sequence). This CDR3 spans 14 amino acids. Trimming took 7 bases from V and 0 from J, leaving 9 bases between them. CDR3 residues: CASTGRANTGELFF. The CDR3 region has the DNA TGTGCCAGCACGGGCAGGGCGAACACCGGGGAGCTGTTTTTT.

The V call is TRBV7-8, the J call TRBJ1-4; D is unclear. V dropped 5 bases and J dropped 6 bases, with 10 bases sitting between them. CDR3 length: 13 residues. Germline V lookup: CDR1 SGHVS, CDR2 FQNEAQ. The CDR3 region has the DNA TGTGCCAGCAGCAACCCCTGGGATGAAAAACTGTTTTTT. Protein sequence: CASSNPWDEKLFF.

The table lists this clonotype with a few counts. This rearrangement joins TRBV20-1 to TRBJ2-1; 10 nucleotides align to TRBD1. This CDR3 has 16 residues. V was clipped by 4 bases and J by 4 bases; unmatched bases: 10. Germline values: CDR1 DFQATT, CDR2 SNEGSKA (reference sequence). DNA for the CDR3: TGCAGTGCTAACGACATCGAGGGACAGGGGTACAATGAGCAGTTCTTC. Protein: CSANDIEGQGYNEQFF.

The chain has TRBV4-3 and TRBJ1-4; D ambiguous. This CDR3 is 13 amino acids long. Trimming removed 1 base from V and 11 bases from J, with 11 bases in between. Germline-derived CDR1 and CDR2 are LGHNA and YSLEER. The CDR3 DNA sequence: TGCGCCAGCAGCCAAGGGCCAGGAGAGAAACTGTTTTTT. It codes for CASSQGPGEKLFF.

The CDR3 loop reads CASSPTGTLKNIQYF. The CDR3 coding sequence is TGTGCCAGCAGCCCTACGGGGACCCTCAAAAACATTCAGTACTTC. The V and J genes are TRBV7-9 and TRBJ2-4; D may match TRBD1 or TRBD2 (5 bases each). Between the trimmed V and J ends, which lost 5 bases and 3 bases, there was a span of 14 bases. CDR3 length: 15 residues. The germline V gene has CDR1 SEHNR and CDR2 FQNEAQ (reference sequence).

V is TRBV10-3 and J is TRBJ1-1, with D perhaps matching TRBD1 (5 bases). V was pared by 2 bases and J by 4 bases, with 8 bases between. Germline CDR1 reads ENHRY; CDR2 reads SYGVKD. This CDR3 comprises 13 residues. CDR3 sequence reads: CAISEPGGTEAFF. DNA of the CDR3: TGTGCCATCAGTGAGCCCGGGGGCACTGAAGCTTTCTTT.

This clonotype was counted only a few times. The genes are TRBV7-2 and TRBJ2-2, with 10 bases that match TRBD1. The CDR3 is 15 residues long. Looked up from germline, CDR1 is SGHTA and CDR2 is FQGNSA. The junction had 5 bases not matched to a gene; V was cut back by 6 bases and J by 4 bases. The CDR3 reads CASRTDRGTTGELFF. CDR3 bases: TGTGCCAGCAGGACGGACAGGGGGACCACCGGGGAGCTGTTTTTT.

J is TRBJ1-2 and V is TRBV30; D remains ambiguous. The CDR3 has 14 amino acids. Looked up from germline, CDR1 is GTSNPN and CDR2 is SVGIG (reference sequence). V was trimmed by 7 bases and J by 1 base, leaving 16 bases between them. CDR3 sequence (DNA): TGTGCCTCCTCCTTCAGGCGACGTAACTATGGCTACACCTTC. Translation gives CASSFRRRNYGYTF.

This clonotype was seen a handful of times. The CDR3 loop is CASSLVPSPGGGSYGYTF. The DNA for the CDR3 is TGTGCCAGCAGCTTAGTGCCAAGTCCGGGGGGCGGCAGCTATGGCTACACCTTC. The chain combines TRBV7-2 with TRBJ1-2, with a possible D match to TRBD1 (6 bases). Looked up from germline, CDR1 is SGHTA and CDR2 is FQGNSA. Trimming took 1 base from V and 4 from J, leaving 22 bases between them. The CDR3 runs to 18 residues.

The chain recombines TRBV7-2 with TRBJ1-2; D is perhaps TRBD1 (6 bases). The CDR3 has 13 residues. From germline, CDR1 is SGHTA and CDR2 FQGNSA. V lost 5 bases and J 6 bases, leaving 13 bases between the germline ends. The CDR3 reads CASSATGYDGYTF. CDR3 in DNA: TGTGCCAGCAGCGCCACAGGGTACGATGGCTACACCTTC.

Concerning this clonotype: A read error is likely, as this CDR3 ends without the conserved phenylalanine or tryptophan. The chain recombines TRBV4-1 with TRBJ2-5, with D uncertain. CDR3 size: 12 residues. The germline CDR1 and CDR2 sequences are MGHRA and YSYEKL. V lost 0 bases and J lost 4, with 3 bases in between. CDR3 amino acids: CASSQEGETQYL. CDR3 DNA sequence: TGCGCCAGCAGCCAAGAGGGAGAGACCCAGTACCTC.

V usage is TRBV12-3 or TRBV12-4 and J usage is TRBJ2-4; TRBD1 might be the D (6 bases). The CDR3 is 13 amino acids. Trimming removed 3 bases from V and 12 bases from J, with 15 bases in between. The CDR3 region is CASSLGATGTQYF. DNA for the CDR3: TGTGCCAGCAGTTTGGGGGCTACCGGCACTCAGTACTTC.

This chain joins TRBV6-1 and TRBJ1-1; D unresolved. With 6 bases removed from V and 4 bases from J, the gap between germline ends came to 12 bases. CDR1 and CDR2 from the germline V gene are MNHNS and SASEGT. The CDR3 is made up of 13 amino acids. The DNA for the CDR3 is TGTGCCAGCAGCGCCGCCGGAGGCACTGAAGCTTTCTTT. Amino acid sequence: CASSAAGGTEAFF.

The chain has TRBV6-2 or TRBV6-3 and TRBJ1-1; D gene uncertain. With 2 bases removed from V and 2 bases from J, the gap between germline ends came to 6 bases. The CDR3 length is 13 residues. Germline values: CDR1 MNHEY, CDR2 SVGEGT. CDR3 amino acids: CASSYTDNTEAFF. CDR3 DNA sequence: TGTGCCAGCAGTTACACAGATAACACTGAAGCTTTCTTT.